Each of the 30 T cell receptor beta chains below was sequenced from the same sample in a study of control samples from healthy donors and cancer patients. Produced via immunoSEQ multiplex PCR; TCRdb's table is partial and in-frame only. Here the sample spans about 100,000 clones, around 88% being singletons. Sequences were obtained from blood. All receptors derive from a man aged 25-45 years in good health.

This rearrangement joins TRBV4-1 to TRBJ2-7; TRBD2 might be the D (6 bases). The V end was cut by 3 bases, the J end by 0 bases, with 15 bases between. CDR3 length: 16 amino acids. Per the germline V gene, CDR1 is MGHRA and CDR2 is YSYEKL. Here the CDR3 reads CASSQEGPISSYEQYF. Written as DNA, the CDR3 is TGCGCCAGCAGCCAGGAGGGACCGATAAGCTCCTACGAGCAGTACTTC.

The V call is TRBV6-1, the J call TRBJ1-2, with a weak D call TRBD1 (5 bases). In germline, CDR1 is MNHNS, CDR2 SASEGT. V was cut by 4 bases and J by 3 bases, with 18 bases left in between. The CDR3 contains 16 residues. Here the CDR3 reads CASSVSGTQADYGYTF. CDR3 sequence (DNA): TGTGCCAGCAGTGTCTCTGGGACCCAAGCAGACTATGGCTACACCTTC.

The chain employs TRBV3-1 (or the pseudogene TRBV3-2) and TRBJ1-2; the D is unclear. CDR3 length: 14 amino acids. With 7 bases removed from V and 4 bases from J, the gap between germline ends came to 16 bases. CDR1 is LGHDT and CDR2 is YNNKEL in the germline V gene (reference sequence). The CDR3, as DNA: TGTGCCAGCACCCGACTAGGTGGCAGCTATGGCTACACCTTC. Its protein product is CASTRLGGSYGYTF.

This sequence joins TRBV4-3 and TRBJ1-6, with 11 nucleotides matching TRBD1. CDR1 is LGHNA and CDR2 is YSLEER in the germline V gene. V gave up 3 bases and J gave up 13 bases; unmatched junction bases: 11. This CDR3 has 16 amino acids. CDR3 bases: TGCGCCAGCAGCCAGGTCGGCGGACAGGGGGCGCGGCCCCTCCACTTT. This gives the protein CASSQVGGQGARPLHF.

The genes are TRBV7-8 and TRBJ1-1; D is undetermined. Germline lookup yields CDR1 SGHVS and CDR2 FQNEAQ. V lost 2 bases, J lost 1 base, and 11 bases lay in between. This CDR3 has 15 residues. DNA for the CDR3: TGTGCCAGCAGCTTAAGCCAGGCCTCGAACACTGAAGCTTTCTTT. It encodes CASSLSQASNTEAFF.

The chain joins TRBV29-1 to TRBJ1-2; D is ambiguous. The V gene lost 3 bases and the J gene lost 4 bases, with 12 bases spanning the gap. Germline V gene lookup returns CDR1 SQVTM and CDR2 ANQGSEA. This CDR3 contains 13 residues. As DNA, the CDR3 is TGCAGCGTTGACGGTTCCGGGAGCTATGGCTACACCTTC. Protein sequence: CSVDGSGSYGYTF.

The gene calls are TRBV6-6 and TRBJ2-2; 10 bases fit TRBD1. The germline V gene has CDR1 MNHNY and CDR2 SVGAGI (reference sequence). CDR3 length equals 17 residues. After removal of 6 bases from V and 5 bases from J, the junction contained 12 bases not matched to a gene. The CDR3 DNA reads as TGTGCCAGCAGCCGAGGGACAGGGGCCCTTGGGACCGGGGAGCTGTTTTTT. As protein: CASSRGTGALGTGELFF.

V is TRBV7-9 and J is TRBJ2-1; 10 nucleotides align to TRBD1. CDR3 length equals 18 residues. The junction had 10 bases not matched to a gene; V was cut back by 3 bases and J by 2 bases. Per the germline V gene, CDR1 is SEHNR and CDR2 is FQNEAQ (reference sequence). CDR3 loop: CASSFPSSGTGAYNEQFF. The CDR3 DNA follows: TGTGCCAGCAGCTTTCCCTCGTCCGGGACAGGGGCCTACAATGAGCAGTTCTTC.

The V gene is TRBV24-1, the J gene TRBJ1-5; D might be TRBD1 (6 bases). V was pared by 9 bases and J by 3 bases, with 14 bases between. The germline gives CDR1 KGHDR, CDR2 SFDVKD. This CDR3 contains 14 residues. This chain's CDR3 is CATGQRQVNQPQHF. CDR3 nucleotide sequence: TGTGCCACCGGCCAAAGACAGGTCAATCAGCCCCAGCATTTT.

This chain connects TRBV6-6 to TRBJ1-2, with 7 bases aligning to TRBD1. Germline CDR1 and CDR2: MNHNY and SVGAGI (reference sequence). CDR3 length equals 15 residues. V lost 2 bases and J lost 4; bases outside the gene matches: 7. In nucleotides, the CDR3 is TGTGCCAGCAGTTACAACCAGGGGGAGGGCTATGGCTACACCTTC. Encoded protein: CASSYNQGEGYGYTF.

This rearrangement joins TRBV3-1 (or the pseudogene TRBV3-2) to TRBJ2-3; tentative D call: TRBD1 (5 bases). CDR1 and CDR2 from the germline V gene are LGHDT and YNNKEL (reference sequence). CDR3 length: 15 residues. V was shortened by 0 bases and J by 2 bases, with 9 bases between the two germline ends. CDR3 residues: CASSQEWGSTDTQYF. As DNA, the CDR3 is TGTGCCAGCAGCCAAGAGTGGGGCTCCACAGATACGCAGTATTTT.

The chain employs TRBV12-3 or TRBV12-4 and TRBJ1-5; D is unclear. There are 13 residues in the CDR3. V was clipped by 2 bases and J by 4 bases, with 6 bases between them. CDR3 amino acids: CASSLSQNQPQHF. As DNA, the CDR3 is TGTGCCAGCAGTTTATCCCAGAATCAGCCCCAGCATTTT.

The table lists this clone with a few counts. The chain links TRBV19 to TRBJ1-2; no clear D gene. Germline CDR1 is LNHDA and CDR2 is SQIVND (reference sequence). Trimming stripped 6 bases from V and 0 bases from J, with 11 bases between. This CDR3 region has 14 residues. The CDR3 sequence is CASSSGGTNYGYTF. In nucleotides, the CDR3 is TGTGCCAGTAGCTCCGGAGGAACTAACTATGGCTACACCTTC.

This clone was counted a few times. The chain combines TRBV5-1 with TRBJ2-1; a weak D match, TRBD2 (6 bases). CDR1 and CDR2 (germline): SGHRS, YFSETQ. This CDR3 comprises 17 residues. V lost 5 bases, J lost 4 bases, and 22 bases lay in between. The CDR3 here is CASSQTRGGNTYNEQFF. The CDR3, as DNA: TGCGCCAGCAGTCAAACTCGTGGGGGGAACACATACAATGAGCAGTTCTTC.

The chain combines TRBV6-6 with TRBJ1-1, with 8 nucleotides matching TRBD1. CDR1 is MNHNY, CDR2 SVGAGI, per germline (reference sequence). The CDR3 consists of 13 residues. The V segment lost 7 bases and the J segment 3 bases; nucleotides outside the gene matches: 4. The CDR3 loop reads CASTMGQDTEAFF. Written as DNA, the CDR3 is TGTGCCAGCACAATGGGACAGGACACTGAAGCTTTCTTT.

This chain joins TRBV9 and TRBJ2-3; TRBD2 matches at 8 bases. Germline assignment: CDR1 SGDLS and CDR2 YYNGEE. The J segment lost 6 bases and the V segment lost 0 bases, leaving 6 bases of the junction unmatched. The CDR3 has 15 amino acids. CDR3 in amino acids: CASSVGGLASDTQYF. The CDR3 DNA sequence: TGTGCCAGCAGCGTAGGTGGACTAGCATCCGATACGCAGTATTTT.

The rearrangement links TRBV10-3 to TRBJ2-5; the match to TRBD2 covers 10 bases. The J segment lost 5 bases and the V segment lost 6 bases, leaving 15 bases of the junction unmatched. The CDR3 sequence is 17 residues long. Per the germline V gene, CDR1 is ENHRY and CDR2 is SYGVKD. DNA of the CDR3: TGTGCCATCAGAGACGGAAGGACTAGCGGAAAGCAGGAGACCCAGTACTTC. Residues: CAIRDGRTSGKQETQYF.

This chain joins TRBV28 and TRBJ2-7; 8 bases align to TRBD2. Germline V lookup: CDR1 MDHEN, CDR2 SYDVKM. This CDR3 region has 18 residues. V was clipped by 2 bases and J by 4 bases; unmatched bases: 16. The chain's CDR3 is CASSLGWRGGRRNYEQYF. CDR3 bases: TGTGCCAGCAGTTTAGGCTGGCGGGGCGGGAGGAGAAATTACGAGCAGTACTTC.

The V call is TRBV3-1 (or the pseudogene TRBV3-2), the J call TRBJ2-5; possibly TRBD1 for D (6 bases). There are 17 residues in the CDR3. CDR1 and CDR2 from the germline V gene are LGHDT and YNNKEL (reference sequence). V gave up 1 base and J gave up 1 base, with 16 bases separating them. Here the CDR3 reads CASSQVTGRGGQETQYF. The CDR3 DNA follows: TGTGCCAGCAGCCAAGTCACGGGGAGAGGGGGCCAAGAGACCCAGTACTTC.

The chain employs TRBV5-5 and TRBJ2-3; no reliable D call. Trimming left V 2 bases short and J 2 bases short, with 12 bases between. The CDR3 consists of 15 residues. Germline CDR1 reads SGHKS; CDR2 reads YYEKEE (reference sequence). The chain's CDR3 is CASSFSRLNTDTQYF. Written as DNA, the CDR3 is TGTGCCAGCAGCTTTAGCCGTCTTAACACAGATACGCAGTATTTT.

V and J are TRBV5-1 and TRBJ1-5; 10 bases agree with TRBD1. Germline V gene data show CDR1 as SGHRS and CDR2 as YFSETQ. The CDR3 runs 16 residues. V lost 0 bases to trimming and J lost 6 bases; unmatched junction nucleotides: 6. CDR3 in amino acids: CASSLGDRGGSQPQHF. CDR3 DNA: TGCGCCAGCAGCTTGGGGGACAGGGGCGGCAGTCAGCCCCAGCATTTT.

This clone occurred a few times. The gene calls are TRBV6-6 and TRBJ1-4; no firm D call. V shed 7 bases and J shed 8 bases, with 17 bases lying between them. The CDR3 is 14 residues long. CDR1 is MNHNY, CDR2 SVGAGI, per germline (reference sequence). The CDR3 region is CASTRSSGREKLFF. CDR3 DNA: TGTGCCAGCACCCGTTCTTCGGGGAGGGAAAAACTGTTTTTT.

The chain is built from TRBV6-5 and TRBJ2-1, with 10 bases that match TRBD2. V lost 6 bases and J lost 2; bases outside the gene matches: 1. CDR3 length: 14 residues. The germline CDR1 and CDR2 sequences are MNHEY and SVGAGI. The CDR3 nucleotides are TGTGCCAGCAGGAGCGGGGGGGCCTACAATGAGCAGTTCTTC. Encoded protein: CASRSGGAYNEQFF.

The chain links TRBV6-6 to TRBJ1-1; 11 bases match TRBD1. The CDR3 is 16 amino acids. Germline lookup yields CDR1 MNHNY and CDR2 SVGAGI (reference sequence). J lost 0 bases, V lost 6 bases, and 6 bases had no gene match. The CDR3 DNA is TGTGCCAGCAGCGTCGGACAGGGGGCTCTGAACACTGAAGCTTTCTTT. Protein product: CASSVGQGALNTEAFF.

The chain joins TRBV3-1 (or the pseudogene TRBV3-2) to TRBJ1-3; D is uncertain. The CDR3 has 11 amino acids. Germline loops: CDR1 LGHDT, CDR2 YNNKEL (reference sequence). Trimming shortened V by 8 bases and J by 4 bases, and 6 bases separated the two germline ends. The CDR3 is CASGRGNTIYF. CDR3 nucleotides: TGTGCCAGCGGAAGGGGAAACACCATATATTTT.

The chain carries TRBV2 and TRBJ2-3, with a weak D call TRBD2 (6 bases). Trimming removed 6 bases at V and 2 bases at J, with 12 bases between. The germline V gene encodes CDR1 SNHLY and CDR2 FYNNEI. The CDR3 covers 14 residues. CDR3 DNA sequence: TGTGCCAGCAGGGAGGGGCCAGACACAGATACGCAGTATTTT. This encodes CASREGPDTDTQYF.

The DNA for the CDR3 is TGTGCCAGCAGTCCCCCCGGGACAGGGAACTCACCCCTCCACTTT. It encodes CASSPPGTGNSPLHF. The rearrangement joins TRBV27 to TRBJ1-6, with 9 bases matching TRBD1. There are 15 residues in the CDR3. The germline gives CDR1 MNHEY, CDR2 SMNVEV (reference sequence). V gave up 5 bases and J gave up 10 bases; unmatched junction bases: 9.

The J gene is TRBJ2-3, the V gene TRBV7-7; 7 nucleotides align to TRBD1. The CDR3 loop spans 14 amino acids. With 5 bases clipped from V and 6 bases from J, the junction kept 8 bases outside the gene matches. The germline CDR1 and CDR2 sequences are SSHAT and FNYEAQ (reference sequence). The CDR3 sequence is CASSLTGWGDTQYF. The CDR3 coding sequence is TGTGCCAGCAGCCTGACAGGGTGGGGGGATACGCAGTATTTT.

The chain carries TRBV19 and TRBJ1-3; no clear D. Per the germline V gene, CDR1 is LNHDA and CDR2 is SQIVND (reference sequence). V lost 8 bases to trimming and J lost 4 bases, with 15 bases between them. The CDR3 extends over 14 amino acids. The CDR3 reads CASRELGSGNTIYF. The DNA of the CDR3 is TGTGCCAGTCGCGAATTGGGATCCGGAAACACCATATATTTT.

In this sample, this clone is medium-sized. CDR3 DNA: TGTGCCAGCAGCCGGACGACAGGGGTTCGAAACGAGCAGTACTTC. It yields the protein CASSRTTGVRNEQYF. V is TRBV7-9 and J is TRBJ2-7, with 8 bases matching TRBD1. The CDR3 loop spans 15 amino acids. Germline-derived CDR1 and CDR2 are SEHNR and FQNEAQ (reference sequence). V gave up 5 bases and J gave up 5 bases; unmatched junction bases: 11. Combining the CDR3 with reference TRBV7-9 and TRBJ2-7 gives the whole variable domain DTGVSQNPRHKITKRGQNVTFRCDPISEHNRLYWYRQTLGQGPEFLTYFQNEAQLEKSRLLSDRFSAERPKGSFSTLEIQRTEQGDSAMYLCASSRTTGVRNEQYFGPGTRLTVT.